This T cell receptor (beta chain) emerged from a study of blood T cell repertoires in COVID-19. Study-level information: Material from acute and convalescent COVID-19 was sourced from the United States, Italy and Spain.

V lost 2 bases and J 4 bases, leaving 12 bases between the germline ends. Per germline, CDR1 SGHDT and CDR2 YYEEEE. The CDR3 extends over 14 amino acids. Assay: immunoSEQ multiplex PCR; the TCRdb copy retains only in-frame clones and omits some. Seen here are over 50,000 clones, more than 70% observed once, and the top ten hold about 12%. The source material was peripheral blood. The rearrangement joins TRBV5-6 to TRBJ1-2; D is uncertain. The receptor was derived from a man aged 65 to 79 with active COVID-19. The DNA for the CDR3 is TGTGCCAGCAGCTTTGGGAGGCAGAGCTATGGCTACACCTTC. It specifies CASSFGRQSYGYTF.